This T cell receptor beta chain is from a study of T cell clones after liver transplantation. Germline V CDR1 and CDR2: MNHEY, SMNVEV (reference sequence). The CDR3 is 12 amino acids. Here immunoSEQ multiplex PCR was the method, and the copy in TCRdb shows in-frame clones only, minus some. The sample carries roughly 100,000 clones, about 88% recorded once. Points on this clone: Its ends do not fully match the called genes, so a read error is possible.

The sample in question was CD4+ T cells from blood, obtained approximately 43 months after liver transplant. The V gene is TRBV27, the J gene TRBJ2-7, with 8 nucleotides matching TRBD1. This clonotype was obtained from a human patient who received a liver transplant. Some T cells may trace back to the graft donor. The CDR3 here is CASSRLQGAHVF. The DNA of the CDR3 is TGTGCCAGCAGTCGACTCCAGGGGGCGCATGTCTTC.